This TCR beta chain was recorded in a study of T cells expressing NK-cell markers. Across the study: It was from sorted CD3+CD56+NKG2C+, CD3+CD56+NKG2C- and CD3+CD56-NKG2C+ T cells that TCR beta repertoires came.

There are 13 residues in the CDR3. Germline CDR1 SQVTM, CDR2 ANQGSEA. TCRdb re-called the 5' RACE reads; every CDR3 protein appears as one record, without DNA. This table holds 500,000 to 700,000 distinct CDR3 sequences. General study points: Top CD8+ clonotypes included the dominant CD3+CD56+NKG2C+ clonotypes in five to seven donors. Whether the expanded NKG2C+ T cell clones recognized HCMV remained unclear.

A word on this clonotype: The antigen is unknown.

This clonotype was obtained from a man younger than 35 in good health. The rearrangement joins TRBV29-1 to TRBJ2-4; the D call from TCRdb, TRBD2, cannot be confirmed without DNA. Sequencing was performed on blood T cells: a sorted CD56 or NKG2C T cell subset, CD4+ or CD8+ T cells, or bulk PBMC T cells (not recorded which). The CDR3 loop is CSAILAGDNIQYF.